The sequence of this T cell receptor beta chain was determined in a study of post-analysis software for immune sequencing data. The wider study: The patients showed relapsing-remitting, secondary progressive and progressive-relapsing multiple sclerosis courses. Study-wide findings and caveats: Relative to controls, patients with multiple sclerosis showed significantly lower normalized Chao1 diversity. Several TRBV segments (TRBV5-6, TRBV5-1 and TRBV20-1 among them) occurred more frequently in patients than in controls.

In the case of this clonotype: No antigen is known for it. The junction differs from germline at one of its ends, possibly a read error.

There are 19 residues in the CDR3. Germline CDR1 DFQATT, CDR2 SNEGSKA (reference sequence). Included in the TCR beta cDNA libraries were unique molecular identifiers. TCRdb reprocessed the PCR reads with MiXCR, giving one entry per CDR3 protein. The profile shows about 540,000 distinct CDR3 sequences, 30% to 40% of them singletons. The chain is built from TRBV20-1 and TRBJ2-3, with 9 bases that match TRBD2. This TCR was sampled from a girl under 18 with multiple sclerosis. The sample taken for sequencing was blood. CDR3 residues: CSTSNILLGAGGSTDTQYF. In DNA, the CDR3 is TGCAGTACTAGTAATATCTTGCTTGGGGCGGGGGGGAGCACAGATACGCAGTATTTT.